This T cell receptor beta chain was obtained from a study of vaccination effects on CD4 cells after COVID-19 (dated by TCRdb to between 2020 and 2023). Concerning the study at large: Across the study, the median time from the second dose to post-vaccine sampling was 72 days (range 14 to 241). In the study, cultures from other donors were sequenced using the Oncomine TCR Beta short-read assay on an Illumina iSeq 100. The full study included some 10 COVID-19 convalescent patients and several SARS-CoV-2-naive healthy vaccine recipients. SARS-CoV-2 spike-specific CD4+ TCR repertoires from before and after mRNA vaccination were compared in COVID-19 convalescent patients and in infection-naive vaccine recipients.

Note on this clone: It lacks a known antigen. The record has no base qualities; no much larger clone is one base away.

Libraries were constructed by the immunoSEQ multiplex PCR assay. DNA from the cultured, isolated CD4+ T cells was subjected to TCR beta CDR3 sequencing. Processing in the source paper ran as follows. Non-productive TCR sequences were removed, reads were trimmed to the CDR3 region, and CDR3s of at least 7 amino acids were retained. The MANAFEST web app was used to identify antigen-specific clonotypes by comparing expansion in peptide wells with expansion in reference cultures. Positive clones required FDR<0.05 expansion versus reference and all other wells, odds ratio above 5, and frequency above 0.1% in two replicate wells. A clonotype was defined as cross-reactive if the clonotype was significantly expanded both in SARS-CoV-2 spike wells and in at least one common cold coronavirus spike condition. Levenshtein distance calculated with the stringdist R package was used to assess CDR3 similarity, and unrooted trees were constructed with ape in R 3.6.1. What TCRdb holds here is the immuneACCESS table cut down to in-frame rearrangements. Part of the clones is not present; checked against another copy, under half of the missing clones reflect an unresolved V gene, and the others are unexplained. D and trimming were read from the DNA, whereas the V and J calls and clone size are those reported in that table. Within this sample are 25,000 to 30,000 clones, with 74% of them counted one time only. Of the sample, about a sixth falls within the top ten clones.

The ViraFEST assay stimulated PBMC with viral peptide pools and then used TCR sequencing to identify antigen-specific CD4+ T cell clonotypes by expansion. After about 9 days of culture, CD4+ T cells were isolated with the EasySep CD4+ T cell isolation kit. Participants received two doses of either the BNT162b2 or the mRNA-1273 mRNA SARS-CoV-2 vaccine. Healthy vaccine recipients had no prior SARS-CoV-2 infection, confirmed by negative nucleocapsid antibodies before and after vaccination. Roughly 1.9 million PBMC per well were cultured with approximately 10 ug/ml peptides in IMDM containing around 4.6% human AB serum, about 9.7 IU/ml IL-2 and gentamicin. On days 3 and 7, half of the culture medium was replaced with fresh IL-2-containing medium. Each peptide stimulation condition was cultured in triplicate wells unless otherwise noted. Using Ficoll-Paque Plus gradient centrifugation, PBMC were separated from whole blood and then either used fresh or cryopreserved at -140C. The overlapping peptide pools covered the spike proteins of SARS-CoV-2 and of the common cold coronaviruses HCoV-NL63, HCoV-OC43 and HCoV-229E. Genomic DNA was extracted from cultured CD4+ T cells with the QIAamp micro DNA kit.

V is reduced by 4 bases and J by 6 bases, leaving a spacing of 12 bases between them. The CDR3 spans 13 residues, from the cysteine through the phenylalanine. The entry retains the CDR3 DNA only, 39 bases that are in frame from base 1. The germline V gene yields SNHLY for CDR1 and FYNNEI for CDR2. General study outcomes and caveats: Only a small number of convalescent patients were included, and no early post-infection timepoints were available, which limited the study. In healthy vaccine recipients, vaccine-induced clones were almost all SARS-CoV-2 mono-reactive, with only 1 of 255 cross-reactive with common cold coronaviruses. Both infection-induced and vaccine-induced clones contracted markedly at late post-vaccination timepoints, which is consistent with waning T cell responses.

The clonotype was recovered from a human donor who received a COVID-19 vaccine. The sequencing used CD4+ T cells from PBMCs cultured with HCoV-OC43 spike peptides, collected after COVID-19 vaccination. Read against the paper, the sample's cell subset or site label means: HCoV-OC43 spike overlapping peptide pool stimulation. The chain uses TRBV2 and TRBJ1-2; perhaps TRBD1 is the D gene, with 5 bases matching. CDR3 loop: CASSAMTDHGYTF. The sequence in DNA is TGTGCCAGCAGTGCTATGACAGACCATGGCTACACCTTC.